A few counts support the clone carrying this T cell receptor beta chain. V was trimmed by 0 bases and J by 7 bases, leaving 19 bases between them. Per the germline V gene, CDR1 is SGHNT and CDR2 is YYREEE (reference sequence). This CDR3 is built from 16 residues. The sample comes from a study of cytomegalovirus exposure and HLA in healthy donors. The PCR was carried out with 60 Vbeta primers and 13 Jbeta primers. Using immunoSEQ multiplex PCR, the repertoire was profiled, and TCRdb retains in-frame clones only, with some absent. The table has roughly 70,000 clones, over 70% seen once. The source of this sequence is a human donor in good health. The sample taken for sequencing was PBMCs. This sequence joins TRBV5-4 and TRBJ1-2, with no clear D. CDR3 region: CASSLDINGARGGYTF. In DNA, the CDR3 is TGTGCCAGCAGCTTGGACATTAACGGAGCGCGGGGTGGCTACACCTTC.